Listed below are T cell receptor beta chains from one sample, sequenced in a study of cytomegalovirus exposure and HLA in healthy donors. Clones were read by immunoSEQ multiplex PCR, and TCRdb kept only the in-frame ones, dropping some. This table holds about 120,000 clones, 79% found once. Material: PBMCs. The receptor source for this set is a man in his thirties or forties in good health and CMV-seropositive. Each CDR3 is given with its conserved first and last residue. A D gene is named only where the DNA matches it firmly. Size is stated for part of the rows, as once, few or many counts, or as a class when the clone is expanded.

TRBV29-1,NA,TRBJ1-1,TRBD1,CSVGRGPRTEAFF,TGCAGCGTTGGCAGGGGGCCGAGGACTGAAGCTTTCTTT
TRBV5-1,once,TRBJ2-3,NA,CASRNPSGSSDTQYF,TGCGCCAGCCGGAATCCGAGCGGGTCATCAGATACGCAGTATTTT
TRBV21-1,NA,TRBJ2-5,NA,CASSKIPKLAGAPLETQYF,TGTGCCAGCAGCAAGATCCCGAAACTAGCGGGGGCCCCTTTGGAGACCCAGTACTTC
TRBV7-3,NA,TRBJ2-7,NA,CASSLILGHEQYF,TGTGCCAGCAGCTTAATTCTGGGCCACGAGCAGTACTTC
TRBV6-1,NA,TRBJ1-5,TRBD1,CASSKGTGAQPQHF,TGTGCCAGCAGTAAAGGGACAGGGGCTCAGCCCCAGCATTTT
TRBV2,NA,TRBJ2-7,NA,CASSGGGPTPYEQYF,TGTGCCAGCAGTGGCGGGGGCCCCACCCCTTACGAGCAGTACTTC
TRBV30,NA,TRBJ2-1,TRBD2,CAWSVGLIGNEQFF,TGTGCCTGGAGTGTGGGACTAATTGGTAATGAGCAGTTCTTC
TRBV7-6,NA,TRBJ1-1,NA,CASSLGQYTEAFF,TGTGCCAGCAGCTTAGGGCAGTACACTGAAGCTTTCTTT
TRBV11-3,NA,TRBJ2-2,NA,CASSLSYGEGNTGELFF,TGTGCCAGCAGCTTATCCTACGGGGAAGGAAACACCGGGGAGCTGTTTTTT
TRBV18,NA,TRBJ2-3,NA,CASSPNVGLAVDTQYF,TGTGCCAGCTCACCAAACGTCGGCCTGGCGGTGGATACGCAGTATTTT
TRBV7-9,NA,TRBJ2-1,NA,CSSSELGGAGNEQFF,TGTTCCAGCAGCGAACTGGGCGGAGCAGGGAATGAGCAGTTCTTC
TRBV5-3,NA,TRBJ1-1,NA,CARSLAAGSRAEAFF,TGTGCCAGAAGCTTGGCCGCAGGTTCCCGAGCTGAAGCTTTCTTT
TRBV2,NA,TRBJ2-7,TRBD1,CASSGQGRYEQYF,TGTGCCAGCAGTGGACAGGGGAGGTACGAGCAGTACTTC
TRBV19,once,TRBJ2-7,TRBD2,CASSTLAGGPAEQYF,TGTGCCAGTAGTACCCTAGCGGGAGGGCCTGCCGAGCAGTACTTC
TRBV12-5,NA,TRBJ2-1,TRBD2,CASGGPGLAGYSYNEQFF,TGTGCTAGTGGAGGCCCGGGACTAGCGGGGTACTCCTACAATGAGCAGTTCTTC
TRBV7-2,once,TRBJ2-2,TRBD2,CASSLGPGGYTGELFF,TGTGCCAGCAGCTTAGGCCCGGGGGGGTATACCGGGGAGCTGTTTTTT
TRBV4-3,medium-sized,TRBJ1-5,NA,CASSRTTGSNQPQHF,TGCGCCAGCAGCCGCACCACAGGGAGCAATCAGCCCCAGCATTTT
TRBV25-1,NA,TRBJ1-6,TRBD1,CASSDTGTGLDNSPLHF,TGTGCCAGCAGTGACACCGGGACAGGTTTGGATAATTCACCCCTCCACTTT
TRBV13,NA,TRBJ2-7,TRBD2,CASSFWEGRDEQYF,TGTGCCAGCAGCTTTTGGGAGGGCCGGGACGAGCAGTACTTC
TRBV4-1,NA,TRBJ2-3,NA,CASSQAGRAVSDTQYF,TGCGCCAGCAGCCAAGCTGGCAGGGCGGTCTCAGATACGCAGTATTTT
TRBV6-6,NA,TRBJ2-6,NA,CASSLTAGANVLTF,TGTGCCAGCAGCCTGACAGCTGGGGCCAACGTCCTGACTTTC
TRBV27,NA,TRBJ1-1,TRBD1,CASSLIRGPLNTEAFF,TGTGCCAGCAGTTTAATCAGGGGGCCCCTTAACACTGAAGCTTTCTTT
TRBV5-1,NA,TRBJ1-1,NA,CASSFQGTDTEAFF,TGCGCCAGCAGCTTTCAGGGTACCGACACTGAAGCTTTCTTT
TRBV11-2,NA,TRBJ1-1,NA,CASSLGAGAAFF,TGTGCCAGCAGCTTAGGGGCAGGGGCGGCTTTCTTT
TRBV5-4,NA,TRBJ2-5,TRBD2,CASSSLPLAGGPDGETQYF,TGTGCCAGCAGCTCCCTCCCCCTAGCGGGAGGGCCGGATGGAGAGACCCAGTACTTC
TRBV7-2,NA,TRBJ1-4,NA,CASSRSNRATNEKLFF,TGTGCCAGCAGTCGATCCAACAGGGCAACTAATGAAAAACTGTTTTTT
TRBV5-6,NA,TRBJ2-7,NA,CASSPVQGGEQYF,TGTGCCAGCAGCCCGGTACAGGGCGGAGAGCAGTACTTC
TRBV7-2,NA,TRBJ2-7,TRBD1,CASSLDRGRNHEQYF,TGTGCCAGCAGCCTCGACAGGGGGCGCAACCACGAGCAGTACTTC
TRBV7-2,NA,TRBJ2-3,NA,CASSLDARNTQYF,TGTGCCAGCAGCTTAGATGCGAGGAATACGCAGTATTTT
TRBV5-4,few,TRBJ1-2,TRBD1,CASSRTGGVNYGYTF,TGTGCCAGCAGCCGGACAGGGGGCGTGAACTATGGCTACACCTTC
TRBV6-4,NA,TRBJ2-3,TRBD1,CASYPGGQENTQYF,TGTGCCAGCTATCCAGGGGGCCAGGAAAATACGCAGTATTTT
TRBV7-2,NA,TRBJ1-2,TRBD1,CASTRDSQKRVGGYTF,TGTGCCAGCACCAGGGACAGCCAAAAACGGGTGGGTGGCTACACCTTC
TRBV7-2,NA,TRBJ2-3,NA,CASSRDMSTDTQYF,TGTGCCAGCAGCCGGGACATGAGCACAGATACGCAGTATTTT
TRBV11-3,few,TRBJ1-4,NA,CASSFRQNSNEKLFF,TGTGCCAGCAGCTTTAGACAGAACTCTAATGAAAAACTGTTTTTT
TRBV19,NA,TRBJ2-7,TRBD2,CASSMWLAGVHHEQYF,TGTGCCAGTAGTATGTGGCTAGCGGGAGTCCACCACGAGCAGTACTTC
TRBV5-4,NA,TRBJ2-6,TRBD1,CASSMETGSGANGLTF,TGTGCCAGCAGCATGGAGACAGGGAGTGGGGCCAACGGCCTGACTTTC
TRBV6-5,NA,TRBJ2-3,TRBD1,CASRLTGGSTDTQYF,TGTGCCAGCAGATTGACAGGGGGCTCCACAGATACGCAGTATTTT
TRBV7-6,NA,TRBJ2-1,NA,CASSLADWDEQFF,TGTGCCAGCAGCTTAGCGGACTGGGATGAGCAGTTCTTC
TRBV7-2,once,TRBJ2-7,TRBD2,CASSLGIAGGYEQYF,TGTGCCAGCAGCTTGGGGATAGCGGGGGGATACGAGCAGTACTTC
TRBV4-1,NA,TRBJ2-7,TRBD2,CASSQDGSGTQYEQYF,TGCGCCAGCAGCCAAGATGGTAGCGGGACCCAGTACGAGCAGTACTTC
TRBV11-3,NA,TRBJ2-7,TRBD2,CASSPGLAGGNHEQYF,TGTGCCAGCAGCCCAGGACTAGCGGGGGGTAATCACGAGCAGTACTTC